This T cell receptor (beta chain) derives from a study of T cell responses to AZD1222 COVID-19 vaccine. Study-wide background: It was second doses at about 4 or about 12 weeks that were pooled.

For this clone: Its target is not known.

V lost 4 bases, J lost 4 bases, and 17 bases lay in between. The CDR3 contains 15 residues. Germline loops: CDR1 SGDLS, CDR2 YYNGEE. Sequenced by immunoSEQ multiplex PCR; TCRdb stores in-frame clones only, minus some. The data show 150,000 to 170,000 clones, about nine tenths seen once. Broader study findings: Unmutated regions of variants are reportedly targeted by nearly half of spike-specific TCRs. With dominance at 160-218 and 743-854, vaccine-associated CD4 TCRs spanned spike. The donor cohort was predominantly white British with a female majority, and clonal diversity may have been underestimated.

This receptor was identified in an adult in good health. The rearrangement links TRBV9 to TRBJ1-1; D ambiguous. This sample comprised peripheral blood, obtained on day 0 of AZD1222 vaccination. The CDR3 sequence is CASSIWRGETTEAFF. The CDR3 nucleotides read TGTGCCAGCAGCATCTGGCGCGGGGAGACCACTGAAGCTTTCTTT.